The 8 T cell receptor beta chains in this list originate from one sample, sequenced in a study of blood T cells in healthy people across ages. PCR was performed a second time for about 7 to 11 cycles using a sample-barcoded 5' primer and a J-beta primer mix. MiXCR, applied by TCRdb to the 5' RACE reads, yields one record per CDR3 protein. The table has approximately 770,000 distinct CDR3 sequences, roughly 50% seen once; the top ten hold approximately 23%. Sequenced: blood. The receptors shown here come from a man aged 25 to 40 in good health.

The J gene is TRBJ1-2, the V gene TRBV7-2; D remains ambiguous. Per germline, CDR1 SGHTA and CDR2 FQGNSA. With 1 base removed from V and 3 bases from J, the gap between germline ends came to 12 bases. The CDR3 has 15 residues. The CDR3 DNA sequence: TGTGCCAGCAGCTTAGGAGCTCCCCGGGACTATGGCTACACCTTC. Translating it yields CASSLGAPRDYGYTF.

This clonotype was counted only a few times. The chain uses TRBV5-1 and TRBJ1-6, with a possible D match to TRBD1 (6 bases). The CDR3 loop spans 16 amino acids. Trimming cost V 4 bases and J 2 bases, with 13 bases left between them. The germline V gene has CDR1 SGHRS and CDR2 YFSETQ. CDR3 nucleotide sequence: TGCGCCAGCAGCCCAACGGGGGGCGCCTATAATTCACCCCTCCACTTT. This sequence encodes CASSPTGGAYNSPLHF. The variable domain in full, completed from reference TRBV5-1 and TRBJ1-6, reads KAGVTQTPRYLIKTRGQQVTLSCSPISGHRSVSWYQQTPGQGLQFLFEYFSETQRNKGNFPGRFSGRQFSNSRSEMNVSTLELGDSALYLCASSPTGGAYNSPLHFGNGTRLTVT.

V usage is TRBV7-6 and J usage is TRBJ1-5; maybe TRBD1 (5 bases). Germline loops: CDR1 SGHVS, CDR2 FNYEAQ. V was pared by 5 bases and J by 6 bases, with 14 bases between. This CDR3 contains 14 residues. Here the CDR3 DNA reads TGTGCCAGCAGCCACAGTGCGGGGGGTCAGCCCCAGCATTTT. Translated: CASSHSAGGQPQHF.

Only a few counts were recorded for this clonotype. The chain uses TRBV29-1 and TRBJ1-1, with 8 bases that match TRBD1. Per germline, CDR1 SQVTM and CDR2 ANQGSEA. The ends lost 2 bases at V and 7 bases at J; junction bases unmatched: 6. This CDR3 spans 13 amino acids. CDR3 coding DNA: TGCAGCGTTGAAAAAACAGGGGGGGGTGAAGCTTTCTTT. Translated, it gives CSVEKTGGGEAFF.

The chain carries TRBV25-1 and TRBJ2-7, with 9 bases lining up with TRBD1. CDR1 and CDR2 from the germline V gene are MGHDK and SYGVNS. V was pared by 4 bases and J by 4 bases, with 5 bases of the junction left unmatched. The CDR3 is 14 amino acids. The DNA for the CDR3 is TGTGCCAGCAGTGTAGGGACAGGGTGGTACGAGCAGTACTTC. This translates into CASSVGTGWYEQYF.

The chain recombines TRBV7-2 with TRBJ1-1, with D tentatively TRBD1 (6 bases). The germline V gene encodes CDR1 SGHTA and CDR2 FQGNSA. This CDR3 has 15 residues. V lost 5 bases, J lost 1 base, and 14 bases lay in between. The CDR3 is CASSRRGTQNTEAFF. The CDR3 DNA reads TGTGCCAGCAGCCGACGGGGGACACAGAACACTGAAGCTTTCTTT.

This chain connects TRBV29-1 to TRBJ2-2; no definite D call. The CDR3 is 13 amino acids. CDR1 is SQVTM and CDR2 is ANQGSEA in the germline V gene. Trimming removed 2 bases at V and 2 bases at J, with 6 bases between. In DNA form, the CDR3 reads TGCAGCGTTGAAAGGGTTAACACCGGGGAGCTGTTTTTT. Amino acid sequence: CSVERVNTGELFF.

J is TRBJ1-2 and V is TRBV10-3; possible D gene TRBD1, 6 bases. This CDR3 region has 14 residues. Between the trimmed V and J ends, which lost 5 bases and 2 bases, there was a span of 12 bases. The germline V gene encodes CDR1 ENHRY and CDR2 SYGVKD. CDR3 residues: CAISPGEMNYGYTF. In DNA form, the CDR3 reads TGTGCCATCAGTCCAGGGGAAATGAACTATGGCTACACCTTC.